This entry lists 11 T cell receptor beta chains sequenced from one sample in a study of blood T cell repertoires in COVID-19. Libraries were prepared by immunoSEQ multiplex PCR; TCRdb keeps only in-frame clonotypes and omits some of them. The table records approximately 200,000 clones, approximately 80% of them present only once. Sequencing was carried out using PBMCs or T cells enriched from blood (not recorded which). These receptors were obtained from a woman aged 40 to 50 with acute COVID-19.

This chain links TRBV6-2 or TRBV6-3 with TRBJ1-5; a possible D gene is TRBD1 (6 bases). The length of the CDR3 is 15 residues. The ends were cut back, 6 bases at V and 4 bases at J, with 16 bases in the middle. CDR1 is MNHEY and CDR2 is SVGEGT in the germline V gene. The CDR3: CASSLTGQNNQPQHF. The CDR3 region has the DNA TGTGCCAGCAGCCTTACCGGACAGAATAATCAGCCCCAGCATTTT.

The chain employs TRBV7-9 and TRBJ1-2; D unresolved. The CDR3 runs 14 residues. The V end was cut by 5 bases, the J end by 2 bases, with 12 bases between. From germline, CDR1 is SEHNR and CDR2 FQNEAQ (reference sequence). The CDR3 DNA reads TGTGCCAGCAGCCCCCTGAGAGAAAACTATGGCTACACCTTC. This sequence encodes CASSPLRENYGYTF.

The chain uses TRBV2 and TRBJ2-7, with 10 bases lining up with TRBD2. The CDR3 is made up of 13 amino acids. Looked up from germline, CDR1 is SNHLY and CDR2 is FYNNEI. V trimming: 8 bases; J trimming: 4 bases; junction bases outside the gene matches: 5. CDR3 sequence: CASRHSGGYEQYF. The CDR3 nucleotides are TGTGCCAGCCGGCATAGCGGGGGGTACGAGCAGTACTTC.

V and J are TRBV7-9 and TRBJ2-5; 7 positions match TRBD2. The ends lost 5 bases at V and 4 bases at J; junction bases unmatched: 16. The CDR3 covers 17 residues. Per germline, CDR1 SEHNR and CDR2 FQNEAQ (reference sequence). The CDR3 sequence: CASSPTLGAKRGETQYF. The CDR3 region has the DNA TGTGCCAGCAGCCCTACGCTGGGAGCTAAGCGGGGAGAGACCCAGTACTTC.

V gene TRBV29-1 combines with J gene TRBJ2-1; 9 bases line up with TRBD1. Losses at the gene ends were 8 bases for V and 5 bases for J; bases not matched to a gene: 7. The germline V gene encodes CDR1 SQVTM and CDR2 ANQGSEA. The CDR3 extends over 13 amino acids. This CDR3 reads CSSRDRGDNEQFF. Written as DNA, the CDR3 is TGCAGCTCCCGAGACAGGGGGGACAATGAGCAGTTCTTC.

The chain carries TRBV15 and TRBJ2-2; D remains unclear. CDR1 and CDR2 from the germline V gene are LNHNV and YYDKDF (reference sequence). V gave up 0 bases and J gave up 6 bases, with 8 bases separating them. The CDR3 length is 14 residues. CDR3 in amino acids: CATSRDSEPGELFF. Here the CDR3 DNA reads TGTGCCACCAGCAGAGATTCAGAACCCGGGGAGCTGTTTTTT.

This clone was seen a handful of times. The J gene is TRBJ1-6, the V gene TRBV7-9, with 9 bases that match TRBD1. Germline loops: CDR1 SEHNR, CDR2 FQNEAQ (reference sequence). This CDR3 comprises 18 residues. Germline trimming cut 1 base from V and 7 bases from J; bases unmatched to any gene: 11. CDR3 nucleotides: TGTGCCAGCAGCTTAGAGAGAACCGGGACAGGGTCGAATTCACCCCTCCACTTT. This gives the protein CASSLERTGTGSNSPLHF.

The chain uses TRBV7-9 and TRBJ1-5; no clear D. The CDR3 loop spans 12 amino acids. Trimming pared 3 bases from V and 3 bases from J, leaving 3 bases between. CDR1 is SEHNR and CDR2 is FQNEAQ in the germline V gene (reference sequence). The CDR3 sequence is CASSFINQPQHF. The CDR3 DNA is TGTGCCAGCAGCTTCATCAATCAGCCCCAGCATTTT.

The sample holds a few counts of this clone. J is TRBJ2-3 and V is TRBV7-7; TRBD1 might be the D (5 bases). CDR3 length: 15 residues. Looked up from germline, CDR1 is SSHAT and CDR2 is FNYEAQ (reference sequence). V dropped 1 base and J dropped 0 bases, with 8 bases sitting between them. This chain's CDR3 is CASSLGGASTDTQYF. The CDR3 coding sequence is TGTGCCAGCAGCTTAGGTGGGGCTAGCACAGATACGCAGTATTTT.

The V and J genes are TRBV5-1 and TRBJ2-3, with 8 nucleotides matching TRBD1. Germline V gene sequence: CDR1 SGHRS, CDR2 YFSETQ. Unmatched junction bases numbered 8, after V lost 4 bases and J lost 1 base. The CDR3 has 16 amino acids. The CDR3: CASSITSGQGTDTQYF. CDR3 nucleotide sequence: TGCGCCAGCAGCATCACCTCGGGACAGGGCACAGATACGCAGTATTTT. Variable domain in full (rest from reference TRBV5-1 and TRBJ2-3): KAGVTQTPRYLIKTRGQQVTLSCSPISGHRSVSWYQQTPGQGLQFLFEYFSETQRNKGNFPGRFSGRQFSNSRSEMNVSTLELGDSALYLCASSITSGQGTDTQYFGPGTRLTVL.

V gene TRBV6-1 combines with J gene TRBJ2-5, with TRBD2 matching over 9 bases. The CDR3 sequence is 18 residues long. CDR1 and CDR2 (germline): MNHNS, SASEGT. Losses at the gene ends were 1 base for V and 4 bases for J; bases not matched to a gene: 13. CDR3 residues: CASSEGARISGGRETQYF. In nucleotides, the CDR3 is TGTGCCAGCAGTGAAGGAGCCCGCATTAGCGGGGGTAGAGAGACCCAGTACTTC.